Sequencing of this T cell receptor beta chain was carried out in a study of blood T cell repertoires in COVID-19. At the level of the study: Acute and convalescent COVID-19 specimens originated in the United States, Italy and Spain. Sample material is recorded as cDNA or gDNA derived from T cells, B-cell-depleted T cells, or PBMCs.

Methods used by the authors: Amplification of reference gene primers provided the estimated nucleated cell counts. This table comes from immunoSEQ multiplex PCR, and its TCRdb copy is limited to in-frame clones, with some not included. That table supplies the V and J calls and clone size; D and trimming were determined from the DNA. This sample yields roughly 100,000 clones, of which roughly 80% are seen a single time; approximately 16% belongs to the top ten. The CDR3 contains 14 residues. The germline V and J ends were trimmed by 5 bases and 1 base, with 9 bases remaining between them. CDR1 and CDR2 from the germline V gene are SGHRS and YFSETQ.

The receptor was derived from a woman aged 80 or over with active or convalescent COVID-19. Sequenced material: peripheral blood. The chain employs TRBV5-1 and TRBJ2-2; D perhaps matches TRBD1 (5 bases). The CDR3 DNA is TGCGCCAGCAGTTTGACAGTGAACACCGGGGAGCTGTTTTTT. Translated, it gives CASSLTVNTGELFF.